One and the same sample provided the 19 T cell receptor beta chains below, sequenced in a study of patients and donors after allogeneic stem cell transplantation. TCRdb re-derived calls from the RT-PCR reads in MiXCR, one entry per CDR3 protein. The sample has 15,000 to 20,000 distinct CDR3 sequences, under 35% seen once. Sequencing was done on a sample of blood, either unsorted or a sorted T cell fraction (not recorded which). Source of these receptors: a human donor who was either an allogeneic HSCT recipient or a stem cell or donor lymphocyte infusion donor (not recorded which). It is not recorded whose cells these are; they may come from a transplant donor.

V and J are TRBV7-2 and TRBJ2-7; tentatively, D is TRBD1 (7 bases). Germline values: CDR1 SGHTA, CDR2 FQGNSA. V lost 3 bases and J lost 4, with 13 bases in between. This CDR3 is 14 amino acids long. CDR3 protein: CASSFETGRYEQYF. The CDR3 coding sequence is TGTGCCAGCAGCTTTGAGACAGGGAGGTACGAGCAGTACTTC.

The chain carries TRBV25-1 and TRBJ1-4, with 10 bases fitting TRBD1. This CDR3 has 15 residues. Per the germline V gene, CDR1 is MGHDK and CDR2 is SYGVNS. Germline trimming cut 7 bases from V and 6 bases from J; bases unmatched to any gene: 8. The CDR3 region has the DNA TGTGCCAGCAAGCTAGGACAGGGGGGGTATGAAAAACTGTTTTTT. Translation gives CASKLGQGGYEKLFF.

The chain uses TRBV7-2 and TRBJ1-1; tentative D call: TRBD1 (5 bases). The CDR3 spans 15 residues. V was cut by 5 bases and J by 4 bases, with 17 bases left in between. Germline CDR1 SGHTA, CDR2 FQGNSA. The CDR3 here is CASSLLTGIGTEAFF. Written as DNA, the CDR3 is TGTGCCAGCAGCCTACTAACAGGAATCGGCACTGAAGCTTTCTTT. The variable domain in full, with the rest retrieved from reference TRBV7-2 and TRBJ1-1, is GAGVSQSPSNKVTEKGKDVELRCDPISGHTALYWYRQSLGQGLEFLIYFQGNSAPDKSGLPSDRFSAERTGGSVSTLTIQRTQQEDSAVYLCASSLLTGIGTEAFFGQGTRLTVV.

CDR3 protein: CSVCEGLLGEAFF. DNA of the CDR3: TGCAGTGTTTGTGAGGGGCTGCTCGGTGAAGCTTTCTTT. The V gene is TRBV20-1, the J gene TRBJ1-1, with D tentatively TRBD1 (5 bases). Trimming removed 7 bases from V and 7 bases from J, with 19 bases in between. This CDR3 has 13 amino acids. In germline, CDR1 is DFQATT, CDR2 SNEGSKA (reference sequence).

V gene TRBV4-1 combines with J gene TRBJ1-5, with TRBD1 as a possible D gene (5 bases). The germline V gene encodes CDR1 MGHRA and CDR2 YSYEKL. The CDR3 loop spans 16 amino acids. The V end lost 1 base, the J end lost 4 bases, and 14 bases lay between the germline ends. For the CDR3, the DNA is TGCGCCAGCAGCCAAGGTCGAAGGGGAGGTAATCAGCCCCAGCATTTT. As protein: CASSQGRRGGNQPQHF.

The V gene is TRBV29-1, the J gene TRBJ1-2; maybe TRBD1 (6 bases). V gave up 0 bases and J gave up 0 bases, with 17 bases separating them. The CDR3 has 17 residues. Germline CDR1 SQVTM, CDR2 ANQGSEA. The CDR3: CSVEDRGLKGANYGYTF. CDR3 DNA: TGCAGCGTTGAAGATCGCGGTCTTAAGGGGGCTAACTATGGCTACACCTTC.

This clonotype was seen a few times. This chain connects TRBV6-6 to TRBJ1-1, with TRBD1 matching 7 bases. J gave up 5 bases and V 2 bases, and 2 bases lay outside the gene matches. The CDR3 covers 13 residues. In germline, CDR1 is MNHNY, CDR2 SVGAGI (reference sequence). CDR3 sequence (DNA): TGTGCCAGCAGTTACGCCAGGGGGACTGAAGCTTTCTTT. Protein sequence: CASSYARGTEAFF.

V gene TRBV20-1 combines with J gene TRBJ2-3; no reliable D call. The germline V and J ends were trimmed by 3 bases and 4 bases, with 8 bases remaining between them. Germline V lookup: CDR1 DFQATT, CDR2 SNEGSKA (reference sequence). The CDR3 extends over 12 amino acids. CDR3: CSARDVPDTQYF. The CDR3 DNA follows: TGCAGTGCTAGGGACGTCCCAGATACGCAGTATTTT.

V and J are TRBV7-9 and TRBJ1-1, with D possibly being TRBD1 (5 bases). This CDR3 region has 13 residues. V lost 6 bases to trimming and J lost 5 bases, with 13 bases between them. The germline V gene encodes CDR1 SEHNR and CDR2 FQNEAQ (reference sequence). DNA of the CDR3: TGTGCCAGCAGAACTTCAGGGTGGACTGAAGCTTTCTTT. It yields the protein CASRTSGWTEAFF.

This clonotype was counted between two and nine times. This chain uses TRBV10-3 with TRBJ2-3, with D possibly being TRBD1 (7 bases). V lost 6 bases, J lost 3 bases, and 16 bases lay in between. CDR3 length equals 15 residues. Germline V lookup: CDR1 ENHRY, CDR2 SYGVKD. The chain's CDR3 is CAISPDREETDTQYF. CDR3 bases: TGTGCCATCAGCCCTGACAGGGAGGAAACAGATACGCAGTATTTT.

There are a few counts of this clonotype. CDR3 bases: TGTGCCAGCAGCGTAGGACAGGTCCCCTATGGCTACACCTTC. Its translation: CASSVGQVPYGYTF. This rearrangement joins TRBV9 to TRBJ1-2; maybe TRBD1 (6 bases). V lost 0 bases and J 4 bases, leaving 10 bases between the germline ends. Germline assignment: CDR1 SGDLS and CDR2 YYNGEE. The CDR3 has 14 residues. The full variable domain, with the rest looked up from reference TRBV9 and TRBJ1-2, is DSGVTQTPKHLITATGQRVTLRCSPRSGDLSVYWYQQSLDQGLQFLIQYYNGEERAKGNILERFSAQQFPDLHSELNLSSLELGDSALYFCASSVGQVPYGYTFGSGTRLTVV.

This chain joins TRBV9 and TRBJ2-3; D could derive from TRBD1 or TRBD2 (5 bases each). The CDR3 runs 16 residues. With 4 bases removed from V and 0 bases from J, the gap between germline ends came to 15 bases. Germline V gene sequence: CDR1 SGDLS, CDR2 YYNGEE. The CDR3 sequence: CASSPRGGASTDTQYF. The CDR3 DNA sequence: TGTGCCAGCAGCCCCCGTGGGGGTGCTAGCACAGATACGCAGTATTTT.

This clonotype appeared many times. The rearrangement joins TRBV20-1 to TRBJ1-1, with 8 bases that match TRBD1. CDR1 is DFQATT, CDR2 SNEGSKA, per germline (reference sequence). This CDR3 has 16 amino acids. The V and J ends lost 6 bases and 2 bases, in that order; junction bases with no gene match: 14. The CDR3: CSAPFRDRRRNTEAFF. Here the CDR3 DNA reads TGCAGTGCCCCCTTCCGGGACAGGAGGAGAAACACTGAAGCTTTCTTT.

In its sample, this clonotype was seen a few times. This sequence joins TRBV18 and TRBJ1-2; unclear D gene. The V gene's germline CDR1 is KGHSH and CDR2 LQKENI. The CDR3 covers 13 residues. Trimming took off 3 bases at V and 8 bases at J, with 13 bases between the two ends. The CDR3 nucleotides read TGTGCCAGCTCACCGGACGATTTCGGAGGCTACACCTTC. Its translation is CASSPDDFGGYTF.

CDR3 coding DNA: TGTGCCACCAGTGATTTGAGGACAGCTTATGGCTACACCTTC. It translates to CATSDLRTAYGYTF. This chain links TRBV24-1 with TRBJ1-2, with D tentatively TRBD1 (6 bases). CDR1 KGHDR and CDR2 SFDVKD come from the germline V gene. The CDR3 covers 14 residues. V was clipped by 0 bases and J by 5 bases, with 9 bases between them.

A few counts support this clonotype. The chain links TRBV20-1 to TRBJ1-1; D unresolved. The CDR3 has 12 residues. V was trimmed by 8 bases and J by 4 bases, leaving 14 bases between them. The germline CDR1 and CDR2 sequences are DFQATT and SNEGSKA (reference sequence). CDR3 amino acids: CSSYVLSTEAFF. The CDR3 bases are TGCAGTTCTTACGTCCTGAGCACTGAAGCTTTCTTT.

The chain joins TRBV10-3 to TRBJ1-2; maybe TRBD1 (5 bases). The CDR3 runs 12 residues. V was clipped by 4 bases and J by 3 bases, with 6 bases between them. In germline, CDR1 is ENHRY, CDR2 SYGVKD. Here the CDR3 reads CAISGGDYGYTF. The CDR3, as DNA: TGTGCCATCAGTGGGGGGGACTATGGCTACACCTTC.

The chain combines TRBV28 with TRBJ1-5; 8 bases align to TRBD1. The CDR3 is 14 residues long. CDR1 and CDR2 from the germline V gene are MDHEN and SYDVKM. The V segment lost 8 bases and the J segment 6 bases; nucleotides outside the gene matches: 9. The CDR3 here is CASDFAGGVQPQHF. In DNA, the CDR3 is TGTGCCAGCGACTTTGCAGGGGGCGTTCAGCCCCAGCATTTT.

The chain links TRBV3-1 to TRBJ2-7; D is perhaps TRBD1 (5 bases). With 0 bases removed from V and 13 bases from J, the gap between germline ends came to 13 bases. This CDR3 is 12 amino acids long. Germline CDR1 and CDR2: LGHDT and YNNKEL (reference sequence). The CDR3 region is CASSQEGRALYF. The CDR3 DNA follows: TGTGCCAGCAGCCAAGAAGGCAGGGCCCTCTACTTC.